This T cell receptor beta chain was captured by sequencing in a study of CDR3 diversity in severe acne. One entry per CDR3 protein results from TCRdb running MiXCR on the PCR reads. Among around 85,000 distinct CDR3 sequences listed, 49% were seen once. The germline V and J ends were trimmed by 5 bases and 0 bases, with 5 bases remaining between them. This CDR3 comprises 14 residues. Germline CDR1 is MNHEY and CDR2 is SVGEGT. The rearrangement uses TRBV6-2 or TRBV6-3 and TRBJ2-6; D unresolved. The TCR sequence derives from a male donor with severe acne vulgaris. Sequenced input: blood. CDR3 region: CASSINSGANVLTF. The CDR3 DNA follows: TGTGCCAGCAGTATTAACTCTGGGGCCAACGTCCTGACTTTC.